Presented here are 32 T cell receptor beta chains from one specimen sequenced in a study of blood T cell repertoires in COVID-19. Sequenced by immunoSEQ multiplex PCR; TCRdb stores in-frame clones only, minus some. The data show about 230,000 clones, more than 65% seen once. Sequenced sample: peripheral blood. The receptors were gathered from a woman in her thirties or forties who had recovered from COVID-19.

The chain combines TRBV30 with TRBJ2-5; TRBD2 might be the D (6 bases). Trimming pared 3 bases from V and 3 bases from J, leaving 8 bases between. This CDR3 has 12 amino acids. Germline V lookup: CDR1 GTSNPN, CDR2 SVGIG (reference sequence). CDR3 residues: CAWRTGEETQYF. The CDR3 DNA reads TGTGCCTGGAGGACGGGGGAAGAGACCCAGTACTTC.

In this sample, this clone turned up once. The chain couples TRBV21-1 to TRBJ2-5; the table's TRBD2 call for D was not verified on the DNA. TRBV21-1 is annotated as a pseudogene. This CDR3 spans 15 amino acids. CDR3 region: CASSKKGQLVETQYF. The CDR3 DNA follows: TGTGCCAGCAGCAAAAAAGGCCAACTAGTGGAGACCCAGTACTTC.

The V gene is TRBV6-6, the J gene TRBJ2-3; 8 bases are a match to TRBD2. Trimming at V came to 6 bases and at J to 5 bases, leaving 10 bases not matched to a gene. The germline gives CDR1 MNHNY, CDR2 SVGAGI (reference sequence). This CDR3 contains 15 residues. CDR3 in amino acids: CASSKRGPQVDTQYF. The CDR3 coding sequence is TGTGCCAGCAGCAAGCGGGGGCCACAGGTAGATACGCAGTATTTT.

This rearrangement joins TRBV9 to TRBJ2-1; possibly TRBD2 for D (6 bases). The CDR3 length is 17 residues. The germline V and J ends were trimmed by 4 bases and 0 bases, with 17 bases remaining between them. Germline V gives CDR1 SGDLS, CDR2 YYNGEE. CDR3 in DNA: TGTGCCAGCAGCCAGTCTCCGGCGGGAAGCTCCTACAATGAGCAGTTCTTC. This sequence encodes CASSQSPAGSSYNEQFF.

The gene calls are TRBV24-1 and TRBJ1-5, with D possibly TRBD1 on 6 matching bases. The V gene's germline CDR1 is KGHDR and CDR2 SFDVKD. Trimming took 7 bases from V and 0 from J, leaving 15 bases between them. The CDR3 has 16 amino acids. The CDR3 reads CATSVRDTFSNQPQHF. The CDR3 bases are TGTGCCACCAGCGTCAGGGACACTTTTAGCAATCAGCCCCAGCATTTT.

The CDR3 coding sequence is TGCGCCAGCAGCTTAGGAGGGGACGACACCATATATTTT. Translated: CASSLGGDDTIYF. The chain is built from TRBV5-1 and TRBJ1-3, with D maybe TRBD1 (5 bases). Trimming stripped 2 bases from V and 8 bases from J, with 11 bases between. The CDR3 is made up of 13 amino acids. The germline gives CDR1 SGHRS, CDR2 YFSETQ.

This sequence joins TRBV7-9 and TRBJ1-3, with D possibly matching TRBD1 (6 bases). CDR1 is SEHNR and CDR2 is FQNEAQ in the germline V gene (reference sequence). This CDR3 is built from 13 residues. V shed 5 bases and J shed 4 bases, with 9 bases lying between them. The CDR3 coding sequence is TGTGCCAGCAGCCGGGACATCGGAAACACCATATATTTT. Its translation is CASSRDIGNTIYF.

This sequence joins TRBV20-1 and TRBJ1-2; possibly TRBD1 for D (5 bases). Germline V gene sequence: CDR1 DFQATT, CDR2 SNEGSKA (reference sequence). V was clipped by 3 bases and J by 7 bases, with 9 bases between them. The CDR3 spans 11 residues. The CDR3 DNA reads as TGCAGTGCTAGCGGCGGGGGTGGCTACACCTTC. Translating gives CSASGGGGYTF.

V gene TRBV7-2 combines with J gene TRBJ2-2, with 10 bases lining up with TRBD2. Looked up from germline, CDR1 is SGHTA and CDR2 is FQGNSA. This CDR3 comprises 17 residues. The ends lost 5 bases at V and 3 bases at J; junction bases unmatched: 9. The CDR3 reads CASSPYLAGVYTGELFF. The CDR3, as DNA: TGTGCCAGCAGCCCGTATCTAGCGGGGGTTTACACCGGGGAGCTGTTTTTT. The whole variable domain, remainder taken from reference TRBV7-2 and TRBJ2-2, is GAGVSQSPSNKVTEKGKDVELRCDPISGHTALYWYRQSLGQGLEFLIYFQGNSAPDKSGLPSDRFSAERTGGSVSTLTIQRTQQEDSAVYLCASSPYLAGVYTGELFFGEGSRLTVL.

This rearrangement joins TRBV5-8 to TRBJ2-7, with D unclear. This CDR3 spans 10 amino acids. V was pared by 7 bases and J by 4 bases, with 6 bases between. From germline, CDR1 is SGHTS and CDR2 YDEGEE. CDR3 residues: CASGPYEQYF. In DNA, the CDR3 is TGTGCCAGCGGCCCTTACGAGCAGTACTTC.

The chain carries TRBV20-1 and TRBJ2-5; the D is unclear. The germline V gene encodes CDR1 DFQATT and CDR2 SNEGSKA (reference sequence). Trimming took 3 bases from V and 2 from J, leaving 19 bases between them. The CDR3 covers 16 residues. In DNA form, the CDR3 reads TGCAGTGCTAGTCCTGGCTCTGGCACGTTTCAAGAGACCCAGTACTTC. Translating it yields CSASPGSGTFQETQYF.

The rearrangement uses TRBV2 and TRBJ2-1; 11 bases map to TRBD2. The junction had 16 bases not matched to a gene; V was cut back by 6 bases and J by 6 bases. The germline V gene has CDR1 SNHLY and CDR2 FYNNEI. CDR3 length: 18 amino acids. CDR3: CASRHQSLTSGVTNEQFF. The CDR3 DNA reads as TGTGCCAGCAGGCACCAATCTCTGACTAGCGGGGTAACCAATGAGCAGTTCTTC.

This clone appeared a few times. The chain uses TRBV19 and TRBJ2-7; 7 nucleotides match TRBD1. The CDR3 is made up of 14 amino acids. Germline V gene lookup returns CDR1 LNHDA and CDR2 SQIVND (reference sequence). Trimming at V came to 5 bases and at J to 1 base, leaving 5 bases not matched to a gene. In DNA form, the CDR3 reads TGTGCCAGTAGTCTCGGGACAGCTTCCTACGAGCAGTACTTC. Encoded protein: CASSLGTASYEQYF.

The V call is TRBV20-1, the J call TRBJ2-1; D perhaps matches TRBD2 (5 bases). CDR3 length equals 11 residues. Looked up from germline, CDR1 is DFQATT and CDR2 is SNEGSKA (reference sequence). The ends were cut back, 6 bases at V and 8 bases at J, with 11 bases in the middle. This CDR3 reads CSAAQEDEQFF. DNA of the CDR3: TGCAGTGCCGCGCAGGAGGATGAGCAGTTCTTC.

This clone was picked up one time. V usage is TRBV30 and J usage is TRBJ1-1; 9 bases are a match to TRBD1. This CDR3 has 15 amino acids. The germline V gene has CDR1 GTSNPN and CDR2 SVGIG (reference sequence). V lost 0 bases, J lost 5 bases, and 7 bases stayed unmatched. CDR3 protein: CAWSVQGARRTEAFF. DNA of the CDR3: TGTGCCTGGAGTGTACAGGGGGCCCGTCGGACTGAAGCTTTCTTT.

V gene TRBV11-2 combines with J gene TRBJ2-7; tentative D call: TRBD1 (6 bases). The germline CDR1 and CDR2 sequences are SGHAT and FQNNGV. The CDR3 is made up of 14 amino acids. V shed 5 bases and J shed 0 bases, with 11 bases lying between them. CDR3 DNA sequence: TGTGCCAGCAGCCAGACAGGCAGCTCCTACGAGCAGTACTTC. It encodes CASSQTGSSYEQYF.

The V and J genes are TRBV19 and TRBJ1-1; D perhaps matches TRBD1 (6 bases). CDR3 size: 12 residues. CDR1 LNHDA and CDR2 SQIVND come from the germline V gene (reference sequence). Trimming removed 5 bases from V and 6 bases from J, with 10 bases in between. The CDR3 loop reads CASSYRASEAFF. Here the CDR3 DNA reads TGTGCCAGTAGTTACAGGGCTTCTGAAGCTTTCTTT. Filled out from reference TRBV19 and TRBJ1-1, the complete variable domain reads DGGITQSPKYLFRKEGQNVTLSCEQNLNHDAMYWYRQDPGQGLRLIYYSQIVNDFQKGDIAEGYSVSREKKESFPLTVTSAQKNPTAFYLCASSYRASEAFFGQGTRLTVV.

CDR3 sequence: CASSPLGLVEETQYF. The CDR3 DNA sequence: TGTGCCAGCAGCCCCTTGGGGCTAGTCGAAGAGACCCAGTACTTC. The chain has TRBV7-6 and TRBJ2-5; D may be TRBD1 (5 bases). With 5 bases removed from V and 3 bases from J, the gap between germline ends came to 16 bases. The CDR3 contains 15 residues. Germline CDR1 is SGHVS and CDR2 is FNYEAQ.

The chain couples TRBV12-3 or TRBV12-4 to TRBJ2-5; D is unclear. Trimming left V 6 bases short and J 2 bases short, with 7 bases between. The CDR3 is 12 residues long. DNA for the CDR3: TGTGCCAGCAGATACACGCAAGAGACCCAGTACTTC. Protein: CASRYTQETQYF.

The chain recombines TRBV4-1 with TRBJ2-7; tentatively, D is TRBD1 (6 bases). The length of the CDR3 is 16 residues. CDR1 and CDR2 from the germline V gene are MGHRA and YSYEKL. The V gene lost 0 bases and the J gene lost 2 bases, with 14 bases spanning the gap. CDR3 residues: CASSQDLGHLAYEQYF. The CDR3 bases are TGCGCCAGCAGCCAAGATTTGGGACACCTAGCCTACGAGCAGTACTTC.

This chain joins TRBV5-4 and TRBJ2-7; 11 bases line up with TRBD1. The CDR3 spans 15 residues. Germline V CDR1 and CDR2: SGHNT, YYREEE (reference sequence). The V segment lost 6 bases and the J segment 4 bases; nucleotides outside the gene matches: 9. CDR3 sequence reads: CASTHWTGGTYEQYF. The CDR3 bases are TGTGCCAGCACCCATTGGACAGGGGGCACGTACGAGCAGTACTTC.

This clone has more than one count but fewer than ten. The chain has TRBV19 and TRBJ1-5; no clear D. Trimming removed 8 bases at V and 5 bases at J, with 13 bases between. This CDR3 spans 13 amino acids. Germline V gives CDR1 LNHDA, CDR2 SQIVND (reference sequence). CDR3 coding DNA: TGTGCCAGTGCGCGAGAGGGTGATCAGCCCCAGCATTTT. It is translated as CASAREGDQPQHF.

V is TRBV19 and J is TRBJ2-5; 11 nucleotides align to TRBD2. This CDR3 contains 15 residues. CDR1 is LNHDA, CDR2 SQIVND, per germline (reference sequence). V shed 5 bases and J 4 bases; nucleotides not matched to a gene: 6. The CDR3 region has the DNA TGTGCCAGTAGTGGAGTAGCGGGGGGGAGAGAGACCCAGTACTTC. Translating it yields CASSGVAGGRETQYF.

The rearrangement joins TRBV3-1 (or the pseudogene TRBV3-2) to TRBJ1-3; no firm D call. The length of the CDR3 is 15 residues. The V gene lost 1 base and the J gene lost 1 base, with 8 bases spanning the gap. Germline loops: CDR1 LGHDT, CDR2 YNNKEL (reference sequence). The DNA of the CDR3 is TGTGCCAGCAGCCAAGGTGCACAGTCTGGAAACACCATATATTTT. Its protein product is CASSQGAQSGNTIYF.

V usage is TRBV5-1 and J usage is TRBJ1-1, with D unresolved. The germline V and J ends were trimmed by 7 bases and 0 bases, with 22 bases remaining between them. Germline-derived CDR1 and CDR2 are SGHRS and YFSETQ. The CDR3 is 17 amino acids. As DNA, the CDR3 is TGCGCCAGCGAGCCCTCGCCCGGGTCACTGATGAACACTGAAGCTTTCTTT. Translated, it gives CASEPSPGSLMNTEAFF.

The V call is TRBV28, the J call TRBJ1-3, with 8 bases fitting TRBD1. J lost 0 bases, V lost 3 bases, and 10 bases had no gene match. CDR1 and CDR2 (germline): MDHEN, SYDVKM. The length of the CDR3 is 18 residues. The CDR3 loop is CASSFPAGQAVSGNTIYF. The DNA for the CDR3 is TGTGCCAGCAGTTTCCCCGCGGGACAGGCGGTCTCTGGAAACACCATATATTTT.

The DNA for the CDR3 is TGCAGTGCTAGAGTTCTCGACGAGCAGTACTTC. Translation gives CSARVLDEQYF. V is TRBV20-1 and J is TRBJ2-7; D unresolved. The germline V gene has CDR1 DFQATT and CDR2 SNEGSKA (reference sequence). Trimming cost V 1 base and J 5 bases, with 6 bases left between them. This CDR3 has 11 residues.

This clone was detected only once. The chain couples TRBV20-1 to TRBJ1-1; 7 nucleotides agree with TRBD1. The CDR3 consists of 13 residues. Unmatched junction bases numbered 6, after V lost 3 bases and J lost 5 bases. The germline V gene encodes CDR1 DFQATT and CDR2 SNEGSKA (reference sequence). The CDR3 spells CSASNRGGTEAFF. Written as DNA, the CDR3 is TGCAGTGCTAGTAACAGGGGTGGAACTGAAGCTTTCTTT.

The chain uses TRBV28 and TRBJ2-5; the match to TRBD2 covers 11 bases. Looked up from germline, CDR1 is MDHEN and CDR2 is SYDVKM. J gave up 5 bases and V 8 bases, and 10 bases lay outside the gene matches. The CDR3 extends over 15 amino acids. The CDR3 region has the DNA TGTGCCAGCCTAGCGGGGGGACATCTTCAGGAGACCCAGTACTTC. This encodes CASLAGGHLQETQYF.

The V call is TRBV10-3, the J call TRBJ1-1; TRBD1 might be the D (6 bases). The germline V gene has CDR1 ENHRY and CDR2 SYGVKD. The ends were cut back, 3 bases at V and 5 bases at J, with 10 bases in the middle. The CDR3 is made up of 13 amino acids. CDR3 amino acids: CAISDSQGTEAFF. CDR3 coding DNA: TGTGCCATCAGTGACTCCCAGGGGACTGAAGCTTTCTTT.

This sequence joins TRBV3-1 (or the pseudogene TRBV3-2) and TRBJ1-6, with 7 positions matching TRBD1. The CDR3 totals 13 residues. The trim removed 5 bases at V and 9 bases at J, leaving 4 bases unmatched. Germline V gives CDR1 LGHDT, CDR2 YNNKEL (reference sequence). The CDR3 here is CASSDRVVSPLHF. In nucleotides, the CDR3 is TGTGCCAGCAGCGACAGGGTGGTTTCACCCCTCCACTTT.

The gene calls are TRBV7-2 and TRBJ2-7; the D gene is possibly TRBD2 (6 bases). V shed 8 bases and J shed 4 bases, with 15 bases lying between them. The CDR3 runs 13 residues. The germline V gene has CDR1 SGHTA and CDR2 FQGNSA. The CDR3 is CASGGALRYEQYF. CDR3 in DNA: TGTGCCAGCGGAGGGGCACTCCGTTACGAGCAGTACTTC.